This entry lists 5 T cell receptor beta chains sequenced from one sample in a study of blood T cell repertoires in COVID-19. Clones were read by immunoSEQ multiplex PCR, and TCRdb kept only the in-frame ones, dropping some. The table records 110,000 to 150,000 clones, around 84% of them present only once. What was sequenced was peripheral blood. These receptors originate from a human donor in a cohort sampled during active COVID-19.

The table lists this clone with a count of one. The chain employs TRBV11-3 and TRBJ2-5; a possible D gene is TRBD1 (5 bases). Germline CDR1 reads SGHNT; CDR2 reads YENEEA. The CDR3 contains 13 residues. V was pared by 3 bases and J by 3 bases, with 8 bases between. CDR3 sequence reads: CASSFGREETQYF. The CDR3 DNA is TGTGCCAGCAGCTTTGGCAGGGAAGAGACCCAGTACTTC.

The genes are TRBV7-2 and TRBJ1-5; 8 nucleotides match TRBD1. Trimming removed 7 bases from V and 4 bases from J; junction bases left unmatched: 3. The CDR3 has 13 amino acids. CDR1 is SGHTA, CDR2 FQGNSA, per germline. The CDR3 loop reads CASNQGANQPQHF. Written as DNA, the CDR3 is TGTGCCAGCAACCAGGGGGCGAATCAGCCCCAGCATTTT.

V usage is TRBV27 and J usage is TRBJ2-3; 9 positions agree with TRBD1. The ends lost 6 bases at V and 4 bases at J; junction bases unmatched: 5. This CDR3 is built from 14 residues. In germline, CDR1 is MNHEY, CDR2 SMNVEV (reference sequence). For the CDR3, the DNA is TGTGCCAGCAGAGGGACAGGGATGCCAGATACGCAGTATTTT. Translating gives CASRGTGMPDTQYF.

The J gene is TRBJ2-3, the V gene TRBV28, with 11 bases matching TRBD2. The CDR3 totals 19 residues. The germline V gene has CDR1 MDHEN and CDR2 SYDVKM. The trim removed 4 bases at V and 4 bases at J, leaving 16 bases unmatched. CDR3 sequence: CASSWPSGRTPPGADTQYF. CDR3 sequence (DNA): TGTGCCAGCAGTTGGCCTAGCGGGAGGACCCCCCCGGGCGCAGATACGCAGTATTTT.

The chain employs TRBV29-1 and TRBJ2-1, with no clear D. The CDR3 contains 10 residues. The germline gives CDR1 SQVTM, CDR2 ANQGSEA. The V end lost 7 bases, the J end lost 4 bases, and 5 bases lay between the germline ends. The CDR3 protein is CSANYNEQFF. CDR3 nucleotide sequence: TGCAGCGCTAATTACAATGAGCAGTTCTTC.